Each of the 30 T cell receptor beta chains below was sequenced from the same sample in a study of blood T cell repertoires in COVID-19. The repertoire was sequenced with immunoSEQ multiplex PCR; TCRdb's copy has only in-frame clones and lacks some. This sample yields some 56,000 clones, of which roughly 90% are seen a single time; about a fifth belongs to the top ten. The sample taken for sequencing was peripheral blood. The receptors originated from a human donor in a cohort sampled during active COVID-19.

This chain joins TRBV18 and TRBJ2-2, with 7 bases matching TRBD1. The CDR3 contains 17 residues. J gave up 4 bases and V 5 bases, and 13 bases lay outside the gene matches. The germline gives CDR1 KGHSH, CDR2 LQKENI. In DNA, the CDR3 is TGTGCCAGCTCATCACGGGGACAGCCGGTCAGCACCGGGGAGCTGTTTTTT. Translating it yields CASSSRGQPVSTGELFF.

V and J are TRBV7-3 and TRBJ1-2; 7 bases line up with TRBD1. Losses at the gene ends were 4 bases for V and 7 bases for J; bases not matched to a gene: 6. Germline CDR1 is SGHTA and CDR2 is FQGTGA. The CDR3 is 13 amino acids. The CDR3 spells CASSSTGEGGYTF. CDR3 nucleotides: TGTGCCAGCAGCTCAACAGGGGAGGGTGGCTACACCTTC.

The chain couples TRBV15 to TRBJ1-6; unclear D gene. The length of the CDR3 is 18 residues. Deletions cut 0 bases from V and 0 bases from J, with 12 bases between. The V gene's germline CDR1 is LNHNV and CDR2 YYDKDF (reference sequence). CDR3 residues: CATSRDFRLSSYNSPLHF. The CDR3 region has the DNA TGTGCCACCAGCAGAGATTTCCGTCTTAGCTCCTATAATTCACCCCTCCACTTT.

V is TRBV12-3 or TRBV12-4 and J is TRBJ2-1; D possibly corresponds to TRBD1 (6 bases). The V and J ends lost 3 bases and 15 bases respectively, with 18 bases between them. The CDR3 runs to 13 residues. This CDR3 reads CASSFRGIQARFF. The CDR3 bases are TGTGCCAGCAGTTTCAGGGGAATCCAGGCTCGGTTCTTC.

This chain links TRBV7-9 with TRBJ2-4, with D possibly TRBD2 on 5 matching bases. The CDR3 extends over 17 amino acids. Germline V gene sequence: CDR1 SEHNR, CDR2 FQNEAQ (reference sequence). V was cut by 3 bases and J by 7 bases, with 22 bases left in between. The CDR3 bases are TGTGCCAGCAGCTTGGTCCGCTCCAACCTAGCCGGGAACATTCAGTACTTC. Encoded protein: CASSLVRSNLAGNIQYF. The complete variable domain, with remaining parts taken from reference TRBV7-9 and TRBJ2-4, reads DTGVSQNPRHKITKRGQNVTFRCDPISEHNRLYWYRQTLGQGPEFLTYFQNEAQLEKSRLLSDRFSAERPKGSFSTLEIQRTEQGDSAMYLCASSLVRSNLAGNIQYFGAGTRLSVL.

This chain joins TRBV6-2 or TRBV6-3 and TRBJ2-1; 12 bases fit TRBD2. Trimming cost V 5 bases and J 9 bases; bases outside gene matches: 8. CDR3 length: 15 amino acids. In germline, CDR1 is MNHEY, CDR2 SVGEGT. DNA for the CDR3: TGTGCCAGCAGTCCAGGGACTAGCGGGCGGGGTGAGCAGTTCTTC. Its protein is CASSPGTSGRGEQFF.

This chain connects TRBV7-2 to TRBJ2-5; TRBD2 matches 15 bases. V lost 0 bases, J lost 9 bases, and 8 bases stayed unmatched. Germline assignment: CDR1 SGHTA and CDR2 FQGNSA. The CDR3 contains 17 residues. CDR3 bases: TGTGCCAGCAGCTTAGCTCTGGGACTAGCGGGAGGCGCGCCCCAGTACTTC. This sequence encodes CASSLALGLAGGAPQYF.

This chain uses TRBV30 with TRBJ1-2, with D hard to call. The CDR3 runs 11 residues. V lost 0 bases and J 6 bases, leaving 5 bases between the germline ends. Germline V gene sequence: CDR1 GTSNPN, CDR2 SVGIG (reference sequence). CDR3 sequence (DNA): TGTGCCTGGAGTGTGGAGAATGGCTACACCTTC. Protein: CAWSVENGYTF.

The gene calls are TRBV29-1 and TRBJ1-5, with D tentatively TRBD1 (5 bases). The ends were cut back, 6 bases at V and 5 bases at J, with 17 bases in the middle. Germline V gene lookup returns CDR1 SQVTM and CDR2 ANQGSEA. The CDR3 is 14 amino acids. CDR3 loop: CSVGVLGGDQPQHF. DNA for the CDR3: TGCAGCGTAGGGGTTTTGGGAGGGGATCAGCCCCAGCATTTT.

The rearrangement links TRBV27 to TRBJ1-6; D is uncertain. The germline V gene encodes CDR1 MNHEY and CDR2 SMNVEV (reference sequence). The CDR3 sequence is 15 residues long. The V end was cut by 3 bases, the J end by 7 bases, with 13 bases between. CDR3: CASSLSVPPNSPLHF. Written as DNA, the CDR3 is TGTGCCAGCAGTTTGTCGGTCCCCCCCAATTCACCCCTCCACTTT.

The genes are TRBV7-3 and TRBJ1-2, with D unresolved. Deletions cut 0 bases from V and 2 bases from J, with 7 bases between. There are 14 residues in the CDR3. The germline V gene encodes CDR1 SGHTA and CDR2 FQGTGA. CDR3 loop: CASSLTGGNYGYTF. CDR3 coding DNA: TGTGCCAGCAGCTTAACTGGAGGGAACTATGGCTACACCTTC.

V and J are TRBV7-6 and TRBJ2-3; D is unresolved. This CDR3 is built from 13 residues. Germline loops: CDR1 SGHVS, CDR2 FNYEAQ. V lost 2 bases, J lost 1 base, and 4 bases lay in between. CDR3 DNA sequence: TGTGCCAGCAGCTTACAGGGCACAGATACGCAGTATTTT. Encoded protein: CASSLQGTDTQYF.

The chain links TRBV19 to TRBJ2-1; 12 bases line up with TRBD2. The ends lost 5 bases at V and 2 bases at J; junction bases unmatched: 4. Germline CDR1 reads LNHDA; CDR2 reads SQIVND (reference sequence). The CDR3 runs 16 residues. CDR3 loop: CASSFSSGGAYNEQFF. Written as DNA, the CDR3 is TGTGCCAGTAGTTTCTCTAGCGGGGGGGCCTACAATGAGCAGTTCTTC.

The chain combines TRBV27 with TRBJ1-2, with 10 positions matching TRBD1. The junction had 11 bases not matched to a gene; V was cut back by 2 bases and J by 8 bases. The CDR3 extends over 16 amino acids. CDR1 and CDR2 (germline): MNHEY, SMNVEV (reference sequence). CDR3 DNA sequence: TGTGCCAGCAGTTTACAGGGGACAGGGGTGATCCAAGGCTACACCTTC. It translates to CASSLQGTGVIQGYTF.

The gene calls are TRBV7-9 and TRBJ2-7, with D hard to call. Germline values: CDR1 SEHNR, CDR2 FQNEAQ (reference sequence). The CDR3 loop spans 11 amino acids. The germline V and J ends were trimmed by 1 base and 6 bases, with 4 bases remaining between them. CDR3 nucleotides: TGTGCCAGCAGCTTAGGGGCCGAGCAGTACTTC. Its protein is CASSLGAEQYF.

This clone occurred a few times. This chain uses TRBV19 with TRBJ1-5; D remains ambiguous. The germline V gene encodes CDR1 LNHDA and CDR2 SQIVND (reference sequence). V was shortened by 2 bases and J by 2 bases, with 19 bases between the two germline ends. The CDR3 sequence is 18 residues long. This chain's CDR3 is CASSINPRGVAGNQPQHF. The DNA for the CDR3 is TGTGCCAGTAGTATAAATCCCCGCGGAGTAGCGGGCAATCAGCCCCAGCATTTT.

The J gene is TRBJ2-3, the V gene TRBV9; a possible D gene is TRBD2 (5 bases). V lost 4 bases, J lost 1 base, and 13 bases lay in between. This CDR3 is 15 amino acids long. Germline V gene lookup returns CDR1 SGDLS and CDR2 YYNGEE. DNA of the CDR3: TGTGCCAGCAGCCTAGAAGGACTTCGCACAGATACGCAGTATTTT. Protein sequence: CASSLEGLRTDTQYF. The whole variable domain, filled in from reference TRBV9 and TRBJ2-3, reads DSGVTQTPKHLITATGQRVTLRCSPRSGDLSVYWYQQSLDQGLQFLIQYYNGEERAKGNILERFSAQQFPDLHSELNLSSLELGDSALYFCASSLEGLRTDTQYFGPGTRLTVL.

J is TRBJ2-3 and V is TRBV27; TRBD2 agrees at 8 bases. With V trimmed by 0 bases and J by 2 bases, 7 bases remained unmatched. CDR1 and CDR2 from the germline V gene are MNHEY and SMNVEV (reference sequence). The CDR3 runs to 17 residues. The CDR3 sequence: CASSLSPAGGLTDTQYF. The CDR3 nucleotides read TGTGCCAGCAGTTTATCGCCGGCGGGGGGCCTCACAGATACGCAGTATTTT.

This clone was detected once. The chain is built from TRBV6-2 or TRBV6-3 and TRBJ2-4, with D possibly matching TRBD1 (6 bases). CDR3 length: 16 residues. Germline lookup yields CDR1 MNHEY and CDR2 SVGEGT. V was pared by 2 bases and J by 1 base, with 12 bases between. This chain's CDR3 is CASSYRTQGAKNIQYF. In nucleotides, the CDR3 is TGTGCCAGCAGTTACAGGACGCAGGGGGCCAAAAACATTCAGTACTTC.

The rearrangement uses TRBV29-1 and TRBJ1-1, with D tentatively TRBD1 (6 bases). Trimming shortened V by 7 bases and J by 4 bases, and 19 bases separated the two germline ends. The CDR3 length is 14 residues. Per the germline V gene, CDR1 is SQVTM and CDR2 is ANQGSEA. This CDR3 reads CSACRATRGTEAFF. As DNA, the CDR3 is TGCAGCGCCTGCCGGGCAACCAGGGGCACTGAAGCTTTCTTT. Full variable domain (remainder filled in from reference TRBV29-1 and TRBJ1-1): SAVISQKPSRDICQRGTSLTIQCQVDSQVTMMFWYRQQPGQSLTLIATANQGSEATYESGFVIDKFPISRPNLTFSTLTVSNMSPEDSSIYLCSACRATRGTEAFFGQGTRLTVV.

The CDR3 loop reads CASGGQGSSYNEQFF. The DNA for the CDR3 is TGTGCCAGTGGAGGACAGGGGAGCTCCTACAATGAGCAGTTCTTC. The chain joins TRBV19 to TRBJ2-1; 9 nucleotides align to TRBD1. Germline assignment: CDR1 LNHDA and CDR2 SQIVND (reference sequence). J was trimmed by 0 bases and V by 8 bases; bases with no gene match: 5. CDR3 size: 15 residues.

This chain connects TRBV4-3 to TRBJ1-3; TRBD1 agrees at 8 bases. Germline V gene data show CDR1 as LGHNA and CDR2 as YSLEER. Germline trimming cut 3 bases from V and 6 bases from J; bases unmatched to any gene: 7. This CDR3 has 15 amino acids. The CDR3 spells CASSHTGQGSNTIYF. CDR3 in DNA: TGCGCCAGCAGCCATACCGGACAGGGCTCAAACACCATATATTTT.

The rearrangement uses TRBV18 and TRBJ2-1, with 10 nucleotides matching TRBD2. This CDR3 is 17 amino acids long. V lost 0 bases to trimming and J lost 3 bases; unmatched junction nucleotides: 5. Germline V lookup: CDR1 KGHSH, CDR2 LQKENI. CDR3 loop: CASSPPLAGDHYNEQFF. The CDR3 coding sequence is TGTGCCAGCTCACCACCTCTAGCGGGGGACCACTACAATGAGCAGTTCTTC. The complete variable domain, with remaining parts taken from reference TRBV18 and TRBJ2-1, reads NAGVMQNPRHLVRRRGQEARLRCSPMKGHSHVYWYRQLPEEGLKFMVYLQKENIIDESGMPKERFSAEFPKEGPSILRIQQVVRGDSAAYFCASSPPLAGDHYNEQFFGPGTRLTVL.

The chain is built from TRBV6-5 and TRBJ2-7, with D possibly matching TRBD1 (6 bases). The V end was cut by 6 bases, the J end by 5 bases, with 11 bases between. The CDR3 totals 12 residues. The germline CDR1 and CDR2 sequences are MNHEY and SVGAGI. For the CDR3, the DNA is TGTGCCAGCAGCCCCACAGGGAACGAGCAGTACTTC. Encoded protein: CASSPTGNEQYF.

This chain uses TRBV7-6 with TRBJ2-3, with 12 positions matching TRBD2. This CDR3 is 20 amino acids long. The germline gives CDR1 SGHVS, CDR2 FNYEAQ. J lost 5 bases, V lost 4 bases, and 19 bases had no gene match. The CDR3 nucleotides read TGTGCCAGCAGCTCCCACAAAGACCAACTAGCGGGGGGCCGCGGAGATACGCAGTATTTT. It specifies CASSSHKDQLAGGRGDTQYF.

V and J are TRBV6-5 and TRBJ2-3; D is unresolved. V lost 0 bases to trimming and J lost 0 bases, with 4 bases between them. The germline gives CDR1 MNHEY, CDR2 SVGAGI. CDR3 length: 14 amino acids. The CDR3 region has the DNA TGTGCCAGCAGTTACTCCCCTAGCACAGATACGCAGTATTTT. Its protein is CASSYSPSTDTQYF.

This clone was recorded a few times. The rearrangement joins TRBV7-8 to TRBJ1-5; TRBD1 matches at 7 bases. V shed 2 bases and J 4 bases; nucleotides not matched to a gene: 11. The length of the CDR3 is 17 residues. Germline V gives CDR1 SGHVS, CDR2 FQNEAQ. The CDR3 DNA reads TGTGCCAGCAGCTTAAGGGACAGCGGTTTCAGGAATCAGCCCCAGCATTTT. Translated, it gives CASSLRDSGFRNQPQHF.

This rearrangement joins TRBV6-2 or TRBV6-3 to TRBJ2-7, with a tentative D call TRBD1 (5 bases). The V end was cut by 4 bases, the J end by 4 bases, with 11 bases between. CDR3 length equals 13 residues. Germline V gene sequence: CDR1 MNHEY, CDR2 SVGEGT. Here the CDR3 reads CASSSVNRYEQYF. CDR3 in DNA: TGTGCCAGCAGTTCCGTTAACAGGTACGAGCAGTACTTC.

The CDR3: CAWTTGLGTEAFF. In nucleotides, the CDR3 is TGTGCCTGGACTACAGGGCTTGGAACTGAAGCTTTCTTT. V usage is TRBV30 and J usage is TRBJ1-1; TRBD1 is a possible D gene (6 bases). This CDR3 region has 13 residues. Trimming left V 4 bases short and J 5 bases short, with 14 bases between. Germline CDR1 and CDR2: GTSNPN and SVGIG (reference sequence).

J is TRBJ2-2 and V is TRBV7-6; 11 bases map to TRBD2. The CDR3 has 17 amino acids. Unmatched junction bases numbered 2, after V lost 2 bases and J lost 0 bases. Per the germline V gene, CDR1 is SGHVS and CDR2 is FNYEAQ. CDR3 amino acids: CASSLSGLAANTGELFF. The CDR3 DNA reads as TGTGCCAGCAGCTTATCGGGACTAGCGGCGAACACCGGGGAGCTGTTTTTT.